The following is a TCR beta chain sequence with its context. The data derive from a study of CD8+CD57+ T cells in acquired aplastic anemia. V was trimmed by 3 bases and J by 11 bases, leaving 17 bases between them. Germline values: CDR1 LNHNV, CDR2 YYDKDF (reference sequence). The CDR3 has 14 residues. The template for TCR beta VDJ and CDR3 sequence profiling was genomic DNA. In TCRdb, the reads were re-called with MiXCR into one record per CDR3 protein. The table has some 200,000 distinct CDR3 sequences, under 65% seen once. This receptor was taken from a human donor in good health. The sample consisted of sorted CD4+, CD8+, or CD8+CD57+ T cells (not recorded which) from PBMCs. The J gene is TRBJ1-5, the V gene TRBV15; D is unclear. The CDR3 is CATSSPTGLETQHF. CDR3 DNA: TGTGCCACCAGCAGCCCCACCGGATTGGAGACCCAGCATTTT.